These 21 T cell receptor beta chains were all obtained from the same sample, sequenced in a study of blood T cell repertoires in COVID-19 (TCRdb year 2020). Libraries were constructed by the immunoSEQ multiplex PCR assay. TCRdb took over this immuneACCESS table, retaining in-frame rearrangements with V and J assigned. Such tables are incomplete; in checked studies, under half of the missing clones stem from an unresolved V gene, and the remainder is unexplained. Here the sample has more than 150,000 clones; around 87% occur a single time. 0.99% of the sample rests with the top ten. The sample consisted of peripheral blood. These receptors all come from a man aged 18 to 29 with acute or convalescent COVID-19.

The rearrangement links TRBV6-4 to TRBJ1-1, with 7 bases identical to TRBD1. Losses at the gene ends were 5 bases for V and 1 base for J; bases not matched to a gene: 7. Germline loops: CDR1 MRHNA, CDR2 SNTAGT. This CDR3 comprises 15 residues. In nucleotides, the CDR3 is TGTGCCAGCAGTTTGCAGGGGGGATCGAACACTGAAGCTTTCTTT. Its protein is CASSLQGGSNTEAFF.

The CDR3 loop is CASSLVGGTGGFTEAFF. DNA of the CDR3: TGTGCCAGCAGCTTAGTGGGCGGGACAGGGGGTTTCACTGAAGCTTTCTTT. The genes are TRBV11-2 and TRBJ1-1; 11 bases align to TRBD1. V gave up 1 base and J gave up 4 bases; unmatched junction bases: 8. The CDR3 is made up of 17 amino acids. CDR1 SGHAT and CDR2 FQNNGV come from the germline V gene.

This clone was counted once. The chain recombines TRBV25-1 with TRBJ1-2, with 10 bases fitting TRBD1. Germline loops: CDR1 MGHDK, CDR2 SYGVNS. The V gene end was trimmed by 3 bases and the J gene end by 6 bases; junction bases not matched to a gene: 1. The CDR3 totals 13 residues. This CDR3 reads CASSDGTGDGYTF. The CDR3 nucleotides read TGTGCCAGCAGTGACGGGACAGGGGATGGCTACACCTTC.

The V gene is TRBV19, the J gene TRBJ2-2; TRBD1 matches 9 bases. The CDR3 is 15 residues long. With V trimmed by 5 bases and J by 4 bases, 5 bases remained unmatched. Germline CDR1 reads LNHDA; CDR2 reads SQIVND (reference sequence). The CDR3 DNA reads TGTGCCAGTAGTCGTGACAGGGGGTCCACCGGGGAGCTGTTTTTT. Protein product: CASSRDRGSTGELFF.

This chain uses TRBV27 with TRBJ1-1; TRBD1 aligns across 10 bases. The V segment lost 5 bases and the J segment 1 base; nucleotides outside the gene matches: 4. Germline lookup yields CDR1 MNHEY and CDR2 SMNVEV (reference sequence). This CDR3 comprises 15 residues. The CDR3 sequence is CASSLWTGGNTEAFF. CDR3 nucleotides: TGTGCCAGCAGTCTATGGACAGGGGGGAACACTGAAGCTTTCTTT.

The rearrangement uses TRBV2 and TRBJ2-2; TRBD1 is a possible D gene (6 bases). CDR3 length equals 15 residues. Looked up from germline, CDR1 is SNHLY and CDR2 is FYNNEI. Trimming took off 5 bases at V and 0 bases at J, with 10 bases between the two ends. This chain's CDR3 is CASSSGVANTGELFF. In nucleotides, the CDR3 is TGTGCCAGCAGTTCAGGGGTAGCGAACACCGGGGAGCTGTTTTTT.

This chain uses TRBV24-1 with TRBJ1-4; 8 bases are shared with TRBD1. The length of the CDR3 is 15 residues. Germline CDR1 is KGHDR and CDR2 is SFDVKD. Trimming removed 7 bases from V and 0 bases from J; junction bases left unmatched: 3. The chain's CDR3 is CATRDREPTNEKLFF. The CDR3 region has the DNA TGTGCCACCAGGGACAGGGAGCCAACTAATGAAAAACTGTTTTTT.

Regarding this clone: Other DNA sequences in the sample encode the same CDR3. The chain combines TRBV18 with TRBJ1-1, with unresolved D. Germline V lookup: CDR1 KGHSH, CDR2 LQKENI. The V end was cut by 2 bases, the J end by 2 bases, with 6 bases between. The CDR3 length is 13 residues. CDR3 sequence reads: CASSPGQNTEAFF. CDR3 in DNA: TGTGCCAGCTCACCAGGGCAAAACACTGAAGCTTTCTTT.

This clone showed up just a few times. The J gene is TRBJ1-1, the V gene TRBV3-1 (or the pseudogene TRBV3-2); TRBD1 matches 7 bases. With V trimmed by 5 bases and J by 4 bases, 7 bases remained unmatched. CDR1 is LGHDT, CDR2 YNNKEL, per germline (reference sequence). The CDR3 runs to 14 residues. CDR3 DNA sequence: TGTGCCAGCAGCTTTCAACAGGGGAGCACTGAAGCTTTCTTT. Translation: CASSFQQGSTEAFF.

Concerning this clone itself: A read error may produce the germline difference seen at one junction end. V usage is TRBV3-1 (or the pseudogene TRBV3-2) and J usage is TRBJ2-7, with 9 nucleotides matching TRBD1. The CDR3 is 11 amino acids. Germline V gives CDR1 LGHDT, CDR2 YNNKEL (reference sequence). The CDR3 here is CASSQGDREDF. Written as DNA, the CDR3 is TGTGCCAGCAGCCAAGGGGACAGGGAGGACTTC.

The chain carries TRBV7-9 and TRBJ1-2; tentatively, D is TRBD1 (5 bases). This CDR3 spans 14 amino acids. The V end was cut by 2 bases, the J end by 10 bases, with 17 bases between. Germline V gene data show CDR1 as SEHNR and CDR2 as FQNEAQ (reference sequence). CDR3 sequence (DNA): TGTGCCAGCAGCTTAAGGCGGGACTCCGTCACCTACACCTTC. Translation gives CASSLRRDSVTYTF.

The rearrangement uses TRBV4-1 and TRBJ2-3; 12 bases agree with TRBD2. The germline V gene encodes CDR1 MGHRA and CDR2 YSYEKL. Losses at the gene ends were 4 bases for V and 3 bases for J; bases not matched to a gene: 5. The CDR3 runs 16 residues. CDR3: CASSPLAGGGTDTQYF. As DNA, the CDR3 is TGCGCCAGCAGCCCTCTAGCGGGGGGGGGTACAGATACGCAGTATTTT.

The V gene is TRBV5-8, the J gene TRBJ2-1, with TRBD2 identical over 7 bases. Germline values: CDR1 SGHTS, CDR2 YDEGEE. V dropped 0 bases and J dropped 4; count of bases not matched to a gene: 7. The CDR3 covers 16 residues. The CDR3 DNA reads TGTGCCAGCAGCTTGGAGGCACTAGCGAGTTACAATGAGCAGTTCTTC. Its protein is CASSLEALASYNEQFF. Full variable domain (outside the CDR3, taken from reference TRBV5-8 and TRBJ2-1): EAGVTQSPTHLIKTRGQQATLRCSPISGHTSVYWYQQALGLGLQFLLWYDEGEERNRGNFPPRFSGRQFPNYSSELNVNALELEDSALYLCASSLEALASYNEQFFGPGTRLTVL.

The chain joins TRBV20-1 to TRBJ1-3; 7 bases line up with TRBD1. V was clipped by 0 bases and J by 13 bases; unmatched bases: 3. CDR3 size: 11 residues. CDR1 is DFQATT and CDR2 is SNEGSKA in the germline V gene (reference sequence). DNA for the CDR3: TGCAGTGCTAGAGAAGGACAGGCGATATATTTT. Encoded protein: CSAREGQAIYF.

The chain carries TRBV5-1 and TRBJ2-5; the D is unclear. The V and J ends lost 0 bases and 3 bases respectively, with 9 bases between them. Germline assignment: CDR1 SGHRS and CDR2 YFSETQ. The CDR3 consists of 14 residues. Here the CDR3 DNA reads TGCGCCAGCAGCTTGGATACTTCGGAAGAGACCCAGTACTTC. This gives the protein CASSLDTSEETQYF. The full variable domain, rest sourced from reference TRBV5-1 and TRBJ2-5, is KAGVTQTPRYLIKTRGQQVTLSCSPISGHRSVSWYQQTPGQGLQFLFEYFSETQRNKGNFPGRFSGRQFSNSRSEMNVSTLELGDSALYLCASSLDTSEETQYFGPGTRLLVL.

The chain couples TRBV5-4 to TRBJ1-2, with TRBD1 identical over 7 bases. V lost 2 bases, J lost 2 bases, and 3 bases stayed unmatched. Germline loops: CDR1 SGHNT, CDR2 YYREEE (reference sequence). The length of the CDR3 is 14 residues. CDR3 sequence reads: CASSLTGENYGYTF. CDR3 nucleotide sequence: TGTGCCAGCAGCTTAACAGGGGAGAACTATGGCTACACCTTC.

The chain is built from TRBV5-1 and TRBJ1-5; D uncertain. This CDR3 contains 15 residues. The V and J ends lost 1 base and 6 bases respectively, with 14 bases between them. CDR1 and CDR2 from the germline V gene are SGHRS and YFSETQ. The CDR3 sequence is CASSLTGSMGQPQHF. CDR3 in DNA: TGCGCCAGCAGCTTGACGGGATCTATGGGTCAGCCCCAGCATTTT.

The chain employs TRBV6-2 or TRBV6-3 and TRBJ2-3; D may be TRBD2 (7 bases). The CDR3 runs to 16 residues. V dropped 6 bases and J dropped 2 bases, with 18 bases sitting between them. Germline V gene data show CDR1 as MNHEY and CDR2 as SVGEGT. The CDR3 bases are TGTGCCAGCAGCTTTGTTTCCGGGGGGCTCACAGATACGCAGTATTTT. Protein product: CASSFVSGGLTDTQYF.

This clone has a handful of counts. The chain is built from TRBV7-9 and TRBJ1-2; D is unresolved. The V gene's germline CDR1 is SEHNR and CDR2 FQNEAQ (reference sequence). The CDR3 sequence is 16 residues long. Deletions cut 0 bases from V and 4 bases from J, with 15 bases between. This CDR3 reads CASSLAPEGNSYGYTF. DNA of the CDR3: TGTGCCAGCAGCTTAGCTCCGGAGGGTAACAGCTATGGCTACACCTTC.

This CDR3 is CASSYSRQPRRDEKLFF. Written as DNA, the CDR3 is TGTGCCAGCAGTTACTCGAGACAGCCTCGGCGAGATGAAAAACTGTTTTTT. The rearrangement uses TRBV6-2 or TRBV6-3 and TRBJ1-4, with D maybe TRBD1 (5 bases). Germline V gives CDR1 MNHEY, CDR2 SVGEGT. This CDR3 comprises 17 residues. V gave up 0 bases and J gave up 6 bases, with 17 bases separating them.

This clone was seen once. The V call is TRBV5-1, the J call TRBJ1-6; D not certain. Per the germline V gene, CDR1 is SGHRS and CDR2 is YFSETQ. The CDR3 contains 15 residues. V lost 0 bases to trimming and J lost 8 bases, with 12 bases between them. The CDR3 loop is CASSLVGRRDSPLHF. DNA of the CDR3: TGCGCCAGCAGCTTGGTAGGGCGGCGGGATTCACCCCTCCACTTT.